These T cell receptor beta chains were read from a single sample in a study of blood T cell repertoires in COVID-19. Here immunoSEQ multiplex PCR was the method, and the copy in TCRdb shows in-frame clones only, minus some. The top ten hold roughly 1.6% of the sample, which has approximately 150,000 clones, approximately 80% seen once. The sequencing sample was made of peripheral blood. The receptors were sampled from a human donor in a cohort sampled during active COVID-19. Each CDR3 is given with its conserved first and last residue. Each record gives: CDR3 length, clone size, D gene, V gene, J gene, CDR3 protein, CDR3 DNA. The D gene is left open where the match is weak. The size of a clone is reported for some rows only, either as once, few or many, or as a class for expanded clones.

>16|once|.|TRBV9|TRBJ1-1
CASSPPRRAGDTEAFF
TGTGCCAGCAGTCCCCCAAGGCGGGCCGGGGACACTGAAGCTTTCTTT
>13|.|.|TRBV19|TRBJ2-4
CASSITGLPIQYF
TGTGCCAGTAGTATAACGGGACTTCCCATTCAGTACTTC
>15|few|.|TRBV16|TRBJ2-2
CASSQKRSYTGELFF
TGTGCCAGCAGCCAAAAAAGAAGCTACACCGGGGAGCTGTTTTTT
>14|few|TRBD1|TRBV10-3|TRBJ1-5
CAISAGGAYQPQHF
TGTGCCATCAGTGCAGGGGGCGCTTACCAGCCCCAGCATTTT
>16|.|.|TRBV5-1|TRBJ1-1
CASSPREGGRDTEAFF
TGCGCCAGCAGCCCGCGGGAGGGGGGTCGGGACACTGAAGCTTTCTTT
>14|.|.|TRBV5-1|TRBJ1-1
CASYSQVPNTEAFF
TGCGCCAGCTACTCCCAGGTTCCGAACACTGAAGCTTTCTTT
>15|.|TRBD1|TRBV7-9|TRBJ2-3
CASSLGGGDADTQYF
TGTGCCAGCAGCTTAGGAGGGGGCGACGCAGATACGCAGTATTTT
>15|.|TRBD1|TRBV5-1|TRBJ2-3
CASNSEGASTDTQYF
TGCGCCAGCAACTCCGAGGGGGCTAGCACAGATACGCAGTATTTT
>13|.|.|TRBV12-3/TRBV12-4|TRBJ1-2
CASSLGQIYGYTF
TGTGCCAGCAGTTTAGGACAGATTTATGGCTACACCTTC
>16|.|.|TRBV29-1|TRBJ2-1
CSATGVTGSSYNEQFF
TGCAGCGCCACAGGGGTGACCGGGAGCTCCTACAATGAGCAGTTCTTC
>12|.|.|TRBV5-1|TRBJ1-6
CASSSSNSPLHF
TGCGCCAGCAGCTCCTCTAATTCACCCCTCCACTTT
>13|.|.|TRBV7-3|TRBJ2-5
CASSPGSQETQYF
TGTGCCAGCAGCCCAGGCTCCCAAGAGACCCAGTACTTC
>15|.|TRBD2|TRBV5-1|TRBJ2-7
CASSLRLAGEYEQYF
TGCGCCAGCAGCTTGAGACTAGCGGGAGAGTATGAGCAGTACTTC
>15|.|.|TRBV28|TRBJ2-6
CASSESGHSVVVLTF
TGTGCCAGCAGTGAGTCGGGACATTCCGTGGTCGTCCTGACTTTC
>16|.|.|TRBV2|TRBJ1-5
CASSFIPVRGNQPQHF
TGTGCCAGCAGTTTTATACCCGTGCGCGGCAATCAGCCCCAGCATTTT
>15|.|TRBD2|TRBV15|TRBJ2-7
CATKNSGTSSYEQYF
TGTGCCACCAAGAATTCCGGGACTAGCTCCTACGAGCAGTACTTC
>17|.|TRBD2|TRBV9|TRBJ2-1
CASSRSYWTSGPNEQFF
TGTGCCAGCAGCCGTAGCTATTGGACTAGCGGCCCCAATGAGCAGTTCTTC